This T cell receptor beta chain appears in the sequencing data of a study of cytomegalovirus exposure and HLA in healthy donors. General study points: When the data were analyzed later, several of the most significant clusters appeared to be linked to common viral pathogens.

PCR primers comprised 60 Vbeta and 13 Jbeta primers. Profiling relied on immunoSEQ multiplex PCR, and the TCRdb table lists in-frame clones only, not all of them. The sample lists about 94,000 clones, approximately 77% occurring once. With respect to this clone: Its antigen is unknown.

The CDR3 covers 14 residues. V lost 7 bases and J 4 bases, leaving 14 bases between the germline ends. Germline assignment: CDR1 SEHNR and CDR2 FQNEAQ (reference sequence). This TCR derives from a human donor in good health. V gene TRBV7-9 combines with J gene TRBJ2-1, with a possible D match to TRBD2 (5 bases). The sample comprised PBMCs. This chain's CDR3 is CASTFGLIYNEQFF. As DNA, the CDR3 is TGTGCCAGCACCTTCGGACTCATATACAATGAGCAGTTCTTC. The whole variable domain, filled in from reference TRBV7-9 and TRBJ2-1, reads DTGVSQNPRHKITKRGQNVTFRCDPISEHNRLYWYRQTLGQGPEFLTYFQNEAQLEKSRLLSDRFSAERPKGSFSTLEIQRTEQGDSAMYLCASTFGLIYNEQFFGPGTRLTVL.